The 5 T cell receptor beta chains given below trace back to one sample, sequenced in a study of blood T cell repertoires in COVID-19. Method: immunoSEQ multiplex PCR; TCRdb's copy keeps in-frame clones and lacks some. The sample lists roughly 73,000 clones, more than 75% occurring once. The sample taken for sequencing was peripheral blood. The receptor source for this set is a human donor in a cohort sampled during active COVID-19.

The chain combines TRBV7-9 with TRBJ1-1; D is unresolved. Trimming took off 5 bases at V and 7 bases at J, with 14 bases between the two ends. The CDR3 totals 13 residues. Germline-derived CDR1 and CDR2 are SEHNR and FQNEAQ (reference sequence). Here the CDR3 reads CASSEVKEGEAFF. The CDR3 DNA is TGTGCCAGCAGCGAGGTCAAGGAGGGTGAAGCTTTCTTT.

The CDR3 sequence: CASSLGAGYTGELFF. CDR3 bases: TGTGCCAGCAGCTTAGGAGCGGGATACACCGGGGAGCTGTTTTTT. The chain couples TRBV7-8 to TRBJ2-2; 7 bases line up with TRBD2. Germline values: CDR1 SGHVS, CDR2 FQNEAQ. Trimming cost V 1 base and J 3 bases; bases outside gene matches: 2. CDR3 size: 15 residues.

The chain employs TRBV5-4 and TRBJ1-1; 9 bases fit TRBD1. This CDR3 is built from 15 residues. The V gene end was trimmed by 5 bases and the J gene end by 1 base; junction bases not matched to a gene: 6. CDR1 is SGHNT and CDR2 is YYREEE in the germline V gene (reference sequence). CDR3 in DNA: TGTGCCAGCAGTATACAGGGGGCTACGAACACTGAAGCTTTCTTT. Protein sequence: CASSIQGATNTEAFF. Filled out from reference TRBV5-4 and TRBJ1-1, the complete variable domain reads ETGVTQSPTHLIKTRGQQVTLRCSSQSGHNTVSWYQQALGQGPQFIFQYYREEENGRGNFPPRFSGLQFPNYSSELNVNALELDDSALYLCASSIQGATNTEAFFGQGTRLTVV.

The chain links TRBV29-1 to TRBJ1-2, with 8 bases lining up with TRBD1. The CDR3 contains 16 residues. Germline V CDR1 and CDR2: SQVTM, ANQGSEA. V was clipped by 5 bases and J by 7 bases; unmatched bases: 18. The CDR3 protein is CSVHAGQGVSYSGYTF. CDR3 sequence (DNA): TGCAGCGTTCACGCCGGACAGGGTGTATCGTACTCTGGCTACACCTTC.

The CDR3 sequence: CATSDGGTGVGEQYF. The CDR3 coding sequence is TGTGCCACCAGTGACGGCGGGACAGGGGTGGGAGAGCAGTACTTC. The V and J genes are TRBV24-1 and TRBJ2-7; 10 bases are a match to TRBD1. V lost 4 bases, J lost 7 bases, and 9 bases stayed unmatched. Germline V gene lookup returns CDR1 KGHDR and CDR2 SFDVKD. This CDR3 has 15 amino acids.